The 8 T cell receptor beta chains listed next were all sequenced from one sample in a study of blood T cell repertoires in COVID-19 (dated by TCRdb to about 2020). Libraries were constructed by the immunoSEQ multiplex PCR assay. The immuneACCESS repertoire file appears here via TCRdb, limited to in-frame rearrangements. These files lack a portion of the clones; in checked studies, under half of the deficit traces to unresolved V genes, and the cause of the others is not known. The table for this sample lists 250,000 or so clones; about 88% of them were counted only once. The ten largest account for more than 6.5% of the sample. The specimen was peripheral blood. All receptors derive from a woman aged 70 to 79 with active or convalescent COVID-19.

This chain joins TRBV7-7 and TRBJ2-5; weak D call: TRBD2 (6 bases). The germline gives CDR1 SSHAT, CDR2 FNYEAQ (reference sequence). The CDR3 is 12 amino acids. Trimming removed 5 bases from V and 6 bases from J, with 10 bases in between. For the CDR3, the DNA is TGTGCCAGCAGCGCGGGATTTCAGACCCAGTACTTC. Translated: CASSAGFQTQYF.

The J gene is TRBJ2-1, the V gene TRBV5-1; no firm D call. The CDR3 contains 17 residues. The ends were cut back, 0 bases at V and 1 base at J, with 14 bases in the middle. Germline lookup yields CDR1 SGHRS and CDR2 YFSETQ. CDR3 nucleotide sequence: TGCGCCAGCAGCTTGGCCATCCCCTGGGCTTCCTACAATGAGCAGTTCTTC. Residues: CASSLAIPWASYNEQFF.

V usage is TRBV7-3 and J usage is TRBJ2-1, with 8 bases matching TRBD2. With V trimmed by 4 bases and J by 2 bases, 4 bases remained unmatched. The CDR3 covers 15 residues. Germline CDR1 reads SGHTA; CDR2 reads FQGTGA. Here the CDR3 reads CASSSLAGPYNEQFF. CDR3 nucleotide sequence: TGTGCCAGCAGCTCGTTAGCGGGGCCCTACAATGAGCAGTTCTTC. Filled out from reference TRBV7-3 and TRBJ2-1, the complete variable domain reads GAGVSQTPSNKVTEKGKYVELRCDPISGHTALYWYRQSLGQGPEFLIYFQGTGAADDSGLPNDRFFAVRPEGSVSTLKIQRTERGDSAVYLCASSSLAGPYNEQFFGPGTRLTVL.

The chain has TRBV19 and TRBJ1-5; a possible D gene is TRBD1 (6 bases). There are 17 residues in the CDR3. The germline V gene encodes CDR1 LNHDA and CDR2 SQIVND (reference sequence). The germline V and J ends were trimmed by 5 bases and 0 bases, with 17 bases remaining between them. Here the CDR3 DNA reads TGTGCCAGTAGTTTTGGACGGGAGGGGGATAGCAATCAGCCCCAGCATTTT. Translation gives CASSFGREGDSNQPQHF.

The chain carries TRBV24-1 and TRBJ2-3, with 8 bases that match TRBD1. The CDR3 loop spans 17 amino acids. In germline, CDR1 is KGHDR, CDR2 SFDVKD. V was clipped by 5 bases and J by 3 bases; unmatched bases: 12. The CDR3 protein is CATSGPAGTGLTDTQYF. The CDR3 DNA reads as TGTGCCACCAGTGGTCCCGCCGGGACAGGCTTAACAGATACGCAGTATTTT.

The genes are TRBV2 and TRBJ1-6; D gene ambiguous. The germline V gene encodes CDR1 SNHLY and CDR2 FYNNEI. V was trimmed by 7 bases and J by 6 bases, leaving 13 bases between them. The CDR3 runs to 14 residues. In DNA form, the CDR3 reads TGTGCCAGCAATTGGGAGATGCCTAATTCACCCCTCCACTTT. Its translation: CASNWEMPNSPLHF. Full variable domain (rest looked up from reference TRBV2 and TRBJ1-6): EPEVTQTPSHQVTQMGQEVILRCVPISNHLYFYWYRQILGQKVEFLVSFYNNEISEKSEIFDDQFSVERPDGSNFTLKIRSTKLEDSAMYFCASNWEMPNSPLHFGNGTRLTVT.

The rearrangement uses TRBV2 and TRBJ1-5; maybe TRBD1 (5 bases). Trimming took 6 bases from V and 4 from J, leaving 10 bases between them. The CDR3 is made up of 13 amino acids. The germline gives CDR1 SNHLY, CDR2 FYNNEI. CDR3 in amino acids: CASRDRQNQPQHF. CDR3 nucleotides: TGTGCCAGCAGAGATAGACAGAATCAGCCCCAGCATTTT.

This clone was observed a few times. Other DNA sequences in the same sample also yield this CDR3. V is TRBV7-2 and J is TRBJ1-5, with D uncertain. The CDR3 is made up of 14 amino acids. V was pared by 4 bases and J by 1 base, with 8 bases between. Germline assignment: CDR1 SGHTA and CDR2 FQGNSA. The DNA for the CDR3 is TGTGCCAGCAGCTCGACACGGAGCAATCAGCCCCAGCATTTT. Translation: CASSSTRSNQPQHF.